This TCR beta chain was obtained from a study of cytomegalovirus exposure and HLA in healthy donors. Study observations and caveats: Data from an earlier analysis indicated that most TCR beta V segments were productive either about 90% or about 30% of the time.

With respect to this clone: The antigen remains undetermined.

PCR primers comprised 60 Vbeta and 13 Jbeta primers. Profiling relied on immunoSEQ multiplex PCR, and the TCRdb table lists in-frame clones only, not all of them. The data hold around 170,000 clones, with around 80% observed a single time. Germline V lookup: CDR1 GTSNPN, CDR2 SVGIG (reference sequence). The V and J ends lost 3 bases and 3 bases, in that order; junction bases with no gene match: 7. The CDR3 has 14 residues. The sequenced sample consisted of PBMCs. The TCR sequence derives from a girl between 10 and 17 years old in good health and CMV-seropositive. The chain employs TRBV30 and TRBJ1-2, with 7 bases matching TRBD1. This chain's CDR3 is CAWSRGAGDYGYTF. DNA for the CDR3: TGTGCCTGGAGCAGGGGGGCAGGGGACTATGGCTACACCTTC. The full variable domain, completed using reference TRBV30 and TRBJ1-2, is SQTIHQWPATLVQPVGSPLSLECTVEGTSNPNLYWYRQAAGRGLQLLFYSVGIGQISSEVPQNLSASRPQDRQFILSSKKLLLSDSGFYLCAWSRGAGDYGYTFGSGTRLTVV.